A single T cell receptor (beta chain) is shown here with its context. Its antigen is not known. The CDR3 runs 13 residues. Some clones are missing from TCRdb's copy, which holds only in-frame ones; the method was immunoSEQ multiplex PCR. The sample consists of some 98,000 clones, 82% of them appearing once. This specimen belongs to a study of radiotherapy plus CTLA-4 blockade in lung cancer. General study points: TCR clones originating in tumors grew in number in blood after radiotherapy plus ipilimumab.

The study treated chemo-refractory metastatic non-small-cell lung cancer patients with focal radiation plus ipilimumab CTLA-4 blockade. The chain uses TRBV21-1 and TRBJ1-2; the table's D call TRBD1 went unverified against the DNA. TRBV21-1 is flagged as a pseudogene. This TCR came from a human donor with non-small cell lung cancer who had a partial response to radiotherapy plus ipilimumab. The sequencing here drew on peripheral blood, taken from a patient treated with radiotherapy plus ipilimumab. This CDR3 reads CASSKGAAYGYTF. CDR3 nucleotides: TGTGCCAGCAGCAAAGGGGCAGCCTATGGCTACACCTTC.